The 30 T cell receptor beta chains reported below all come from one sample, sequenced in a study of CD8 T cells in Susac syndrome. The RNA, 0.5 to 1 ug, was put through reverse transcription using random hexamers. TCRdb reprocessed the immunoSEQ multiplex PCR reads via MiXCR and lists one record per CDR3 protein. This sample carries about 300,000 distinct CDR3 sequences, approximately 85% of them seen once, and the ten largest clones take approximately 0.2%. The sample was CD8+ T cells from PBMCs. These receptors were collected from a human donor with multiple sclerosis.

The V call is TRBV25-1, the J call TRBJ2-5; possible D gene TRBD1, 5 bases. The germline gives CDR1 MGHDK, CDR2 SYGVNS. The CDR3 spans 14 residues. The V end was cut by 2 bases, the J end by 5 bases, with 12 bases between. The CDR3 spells CASSEKGQAETQYF. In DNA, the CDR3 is TGTGCCAGCAGTGAAAAGGGGCAGGCGGAGACCCAGTACTTC.

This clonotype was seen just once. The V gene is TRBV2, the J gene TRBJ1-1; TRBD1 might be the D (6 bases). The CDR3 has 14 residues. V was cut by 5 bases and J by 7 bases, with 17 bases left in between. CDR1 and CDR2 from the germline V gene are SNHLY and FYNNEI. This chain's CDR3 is CASSSFTGFGEAFF. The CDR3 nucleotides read TGTGCCAGCAGTTCGTTTACAGGGTTCGGTGAAGCTTTCTTT.

CDR3 region: CASSLLGGDYEQYF. In DNA, the CDR3 is TGTGCCAGCAGTTTATTAGGCGGGGACTACGAGCAGTACTTC. The chain employs TRBV28 and TRBJ2-7, with TRBD2 as a possible D gene (6 bases). The CDR3 has 14 amino acids. Germline V gene data show CDR1 as MDHEN and CDR2 as SYDVKM. The V end was cut by 1 base, the J end by 3 bases, with 10 bases between.

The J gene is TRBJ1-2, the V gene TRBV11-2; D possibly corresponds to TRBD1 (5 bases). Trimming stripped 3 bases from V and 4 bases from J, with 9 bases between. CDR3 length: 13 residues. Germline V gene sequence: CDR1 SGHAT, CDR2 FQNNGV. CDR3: CASSFGTPYGYTF. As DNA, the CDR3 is TGTGCCAGCAGCTTTGGGACCCCCTATGGCTACACCTTC. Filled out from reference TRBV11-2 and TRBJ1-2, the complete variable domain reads EAGVAQSPRYKIIEKRQSVAFWCNPISGHATLYWYQQILGQGPKLLIQFQNNGVVDDSQLPKDRFSAERLKGVDSTLKIQPAKLEDSAVYLCASSFGTPYGYTFGSGTRLTVV.

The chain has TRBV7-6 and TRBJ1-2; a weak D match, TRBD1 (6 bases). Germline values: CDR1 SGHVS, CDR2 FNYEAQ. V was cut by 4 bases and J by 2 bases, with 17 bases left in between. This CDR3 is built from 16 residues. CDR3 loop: CASSSWGGDTNYGYTF. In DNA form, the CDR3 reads TGTGCCAGCAGCTCATGGGGGGGGGACACCAACTATGGCTACACCTTC.

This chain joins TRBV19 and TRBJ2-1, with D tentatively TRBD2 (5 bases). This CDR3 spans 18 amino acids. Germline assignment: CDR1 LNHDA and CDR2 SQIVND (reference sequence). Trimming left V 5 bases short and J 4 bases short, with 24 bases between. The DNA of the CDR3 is TGTGCCAGTAGTCATCAACCCTGGATGGGAGCACTTTACAATGAGCAGTTCTTC. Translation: CASSHQPWMGALYNEQFF.

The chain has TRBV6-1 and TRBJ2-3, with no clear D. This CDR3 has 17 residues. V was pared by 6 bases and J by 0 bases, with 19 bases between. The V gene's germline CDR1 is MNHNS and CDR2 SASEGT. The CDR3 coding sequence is TGTGCCAGCAGCGCCACCCGAACTCCGGCCAGCACAGATACGCAGTATTTT. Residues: CASSATRTPASTDTQYF.

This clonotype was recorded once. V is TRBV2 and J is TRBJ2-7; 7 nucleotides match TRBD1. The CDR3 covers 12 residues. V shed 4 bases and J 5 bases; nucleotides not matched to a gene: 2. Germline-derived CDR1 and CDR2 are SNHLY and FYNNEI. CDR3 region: CASSVDRDEQYF. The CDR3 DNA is TGTGCCAGCAGTGTAGACAGGGACGAGCAGTACTTC.

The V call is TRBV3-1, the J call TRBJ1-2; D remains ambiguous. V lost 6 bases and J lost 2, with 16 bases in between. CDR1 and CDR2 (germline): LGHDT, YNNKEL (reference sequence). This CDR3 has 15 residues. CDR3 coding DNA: TGTGCCAGCAGTCGAGTTCAAGGAACGAACTATGGCTACACCTTC. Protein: CASSRVQGTNYGYTF.

CDR3 sequence reads: CASSVAHGDYEQYF. In DNA, the CDR3 is TGTGCCAGCAGCGTAGCTCATGGAGATTACGAGCAGTACTTC. The chain carries TRBV9 and TRBJ2-7; D remains ambiguous. CDR3 length equals 14 residues. CDR1 and CDR2 from the germline V gene are SGDLS and YYNGEE. V shed 0 bases and J shed 4 bases, with 11 bases lying between them.

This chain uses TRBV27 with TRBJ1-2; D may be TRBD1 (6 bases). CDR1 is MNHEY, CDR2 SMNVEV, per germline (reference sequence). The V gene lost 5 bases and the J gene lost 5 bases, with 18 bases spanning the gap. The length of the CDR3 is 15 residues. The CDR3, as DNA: TGTGCCAGCAGTCAGGCAACCCCGGGGGCATATGGCTACACCTTC. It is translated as CASSQATPGAYGYTF.

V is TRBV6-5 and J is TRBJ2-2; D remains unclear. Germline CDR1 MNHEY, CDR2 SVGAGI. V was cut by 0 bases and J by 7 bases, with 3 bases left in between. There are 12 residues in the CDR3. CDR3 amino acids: CASSYSGGELFF. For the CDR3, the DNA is TGTGCCAGCAGTTACTCGGGCGGGGAGCTGTTTTTT.

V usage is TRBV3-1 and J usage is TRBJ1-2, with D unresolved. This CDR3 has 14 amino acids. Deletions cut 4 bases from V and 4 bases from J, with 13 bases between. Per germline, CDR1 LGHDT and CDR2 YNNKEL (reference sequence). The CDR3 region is CASSPGVGLYGYTF. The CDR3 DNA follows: TGTGCCAGCAGCCCTGGGGTAGGCCTCTATGGCTACACCTTC.

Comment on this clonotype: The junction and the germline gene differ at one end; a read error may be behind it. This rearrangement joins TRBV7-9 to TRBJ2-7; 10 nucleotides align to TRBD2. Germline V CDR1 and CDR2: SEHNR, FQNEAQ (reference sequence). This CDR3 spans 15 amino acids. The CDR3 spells CASSLGTSAYYEQYF. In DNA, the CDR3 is TGTGCCAGCAGTTTAGGGACTAGCGCTTACTACGAGCAGTACTTC.

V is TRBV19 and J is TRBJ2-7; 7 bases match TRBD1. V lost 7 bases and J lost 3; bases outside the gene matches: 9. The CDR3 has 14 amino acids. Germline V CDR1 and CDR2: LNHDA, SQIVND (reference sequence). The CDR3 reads CASTNEAGGYEQYF. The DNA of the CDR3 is TGTGCCAGTACGAATGAGGCAGGGGGCTACGAGCAGTACTTC.

DNA of the CDR3: TGTGCCAGCAGCTTAGTCCAGGGGGGGCGGGAGAAAGCCTACGAGCAGTACTTC. It codes for CASSLVQGGREKAYEQYF. This sequence joins TRBV7-8 and TRBJ2-7; D is tentatively TRBD1 or TRBD2 (7 bases each). The CDR3 contains 18 residues. Trimming cost V 1 base and J 2 bases, with 21 bases left between them. Germline loops: CDR1 SGHVS, CDR2 FQNEAQ.

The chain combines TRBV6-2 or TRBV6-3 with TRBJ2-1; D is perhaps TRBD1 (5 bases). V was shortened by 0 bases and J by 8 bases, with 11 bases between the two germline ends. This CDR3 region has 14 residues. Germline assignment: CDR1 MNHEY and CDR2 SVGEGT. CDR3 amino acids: CASSYSTRAHEQFF. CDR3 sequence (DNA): TGTGCCAGCAGTTACTCGACCAGGGCACATGAGCAGTTCTTC.

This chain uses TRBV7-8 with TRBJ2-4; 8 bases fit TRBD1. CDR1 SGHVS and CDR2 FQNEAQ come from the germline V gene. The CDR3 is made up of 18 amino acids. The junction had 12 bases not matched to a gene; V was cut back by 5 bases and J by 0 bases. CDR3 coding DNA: TGTGCCAGCAGCAACCGGGACAGGTATAACCTAGCCAAAAACATTCAGTACTTC. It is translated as CASSNRDRYNLAKNIQYF.

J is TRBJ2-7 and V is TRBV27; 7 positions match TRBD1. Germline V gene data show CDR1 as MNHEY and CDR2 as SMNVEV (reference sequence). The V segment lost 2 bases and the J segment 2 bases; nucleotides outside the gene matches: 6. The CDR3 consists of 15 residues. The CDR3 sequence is CASSLNSGQTYEQYF. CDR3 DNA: TGTGCCAGCAGTTTAAATTCGGGACAGACCTACGAGCAGTACTTC.

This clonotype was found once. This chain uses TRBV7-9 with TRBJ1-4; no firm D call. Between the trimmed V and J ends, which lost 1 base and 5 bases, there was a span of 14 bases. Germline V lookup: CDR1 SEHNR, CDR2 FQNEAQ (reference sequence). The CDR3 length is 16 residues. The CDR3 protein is CASSLGWTPLNEKLFF. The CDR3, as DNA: TGTGCCAGCAGCTTAGGCTGGACTCCCTTAAATGAAAAACTGTTTTTT.

The CDR3 coding sequence is TGTGCCAGCAGTGGGACAGGGGTTTTCGCAGATACGCAGTATTTT. It is translated as CASSGTGVFADTQYF. The chain joins TRBV2 to TRBJ2-3; TRBD1 matches 9 bases. The CDR3 has 15 amino acids. The V and J ends lost 4 bases and 4 bases, in that order; junction bases with no gene match: 6. Germline V CDR1 and CDR2: SNHLY, FYNNEI.

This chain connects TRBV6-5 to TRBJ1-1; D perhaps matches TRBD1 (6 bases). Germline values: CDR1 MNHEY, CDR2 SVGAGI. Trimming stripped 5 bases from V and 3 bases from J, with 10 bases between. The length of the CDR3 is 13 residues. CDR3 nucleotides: TGTGCCAGCAGTCAAACAGGGTACACTGAAGCTTTCTTT. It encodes CASSQTGYTEAFF.

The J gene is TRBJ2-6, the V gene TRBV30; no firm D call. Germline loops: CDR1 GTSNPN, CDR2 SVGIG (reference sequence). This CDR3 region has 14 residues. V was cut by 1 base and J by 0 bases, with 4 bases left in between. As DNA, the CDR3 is TGTGCCTGGAGTGACGGCTCTGGGGCCAACGTCCTGACTTTC. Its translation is CAWSDGSGANVLTF.

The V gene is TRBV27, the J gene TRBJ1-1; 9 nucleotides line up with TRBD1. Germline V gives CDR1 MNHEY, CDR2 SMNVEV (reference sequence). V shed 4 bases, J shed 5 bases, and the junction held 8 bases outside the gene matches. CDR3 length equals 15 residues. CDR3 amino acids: CASSSGQGLWTEAFF. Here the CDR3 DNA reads TGTGCCAGCAGTTCGGGACAGGGCTTGTGGACTGAAGCTTTCTTT.

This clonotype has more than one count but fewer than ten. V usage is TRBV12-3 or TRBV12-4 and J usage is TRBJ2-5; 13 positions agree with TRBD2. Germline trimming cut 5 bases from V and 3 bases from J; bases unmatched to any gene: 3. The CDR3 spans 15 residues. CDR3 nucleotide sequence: TGTGCCAGCAGTCCCGGACTAGCGGGAGAAGAGACCCAGTACTTC. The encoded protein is CASSPGLAGEETQYF.

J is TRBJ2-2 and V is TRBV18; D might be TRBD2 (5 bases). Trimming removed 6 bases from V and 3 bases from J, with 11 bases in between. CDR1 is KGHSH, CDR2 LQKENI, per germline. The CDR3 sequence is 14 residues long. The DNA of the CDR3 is TGTGCCAGCTCGAAGGAGGAAGACACCGGGGAGCTGTTTTTT. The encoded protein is CASSKEEDTGELFF.

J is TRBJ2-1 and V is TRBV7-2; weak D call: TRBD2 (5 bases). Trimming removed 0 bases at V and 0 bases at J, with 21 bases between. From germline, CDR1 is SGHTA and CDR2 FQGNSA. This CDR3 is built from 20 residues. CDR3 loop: CASSLALMEYGKYSYNEQFF. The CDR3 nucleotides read TGTGCCAGCAGCTTAGCGCTAATGGAGTACGGGAAATACTCCTACAATGAGCAGTTCTTC.

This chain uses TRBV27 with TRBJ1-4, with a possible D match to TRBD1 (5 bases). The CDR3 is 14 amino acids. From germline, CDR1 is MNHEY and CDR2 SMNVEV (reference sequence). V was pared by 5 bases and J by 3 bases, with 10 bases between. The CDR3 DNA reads TGTGCCAGCAGTCCGGGACTGGCTAATGAAAAACTGTTTTTT. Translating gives CASSPGLANEKLFF.

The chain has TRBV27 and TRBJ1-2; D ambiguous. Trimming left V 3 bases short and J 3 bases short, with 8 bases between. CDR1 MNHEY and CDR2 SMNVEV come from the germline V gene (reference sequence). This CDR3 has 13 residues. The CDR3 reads CASSFGSHYGYTF. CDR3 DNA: TGTGCCAGCAGTTTTGGGTCCCACTATGGCTACACCTTC.

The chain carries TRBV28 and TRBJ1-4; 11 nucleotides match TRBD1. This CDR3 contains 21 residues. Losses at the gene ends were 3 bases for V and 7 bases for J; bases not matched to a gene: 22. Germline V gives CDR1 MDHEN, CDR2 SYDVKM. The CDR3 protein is CASSFEPERTGGLYEGEKLFF. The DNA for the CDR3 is TGTGCCAGCAGTTTCGAGCCCGAGCGGACAGGGGGCCTTTATGAGGGTGAAAAACTGTTTTTT.